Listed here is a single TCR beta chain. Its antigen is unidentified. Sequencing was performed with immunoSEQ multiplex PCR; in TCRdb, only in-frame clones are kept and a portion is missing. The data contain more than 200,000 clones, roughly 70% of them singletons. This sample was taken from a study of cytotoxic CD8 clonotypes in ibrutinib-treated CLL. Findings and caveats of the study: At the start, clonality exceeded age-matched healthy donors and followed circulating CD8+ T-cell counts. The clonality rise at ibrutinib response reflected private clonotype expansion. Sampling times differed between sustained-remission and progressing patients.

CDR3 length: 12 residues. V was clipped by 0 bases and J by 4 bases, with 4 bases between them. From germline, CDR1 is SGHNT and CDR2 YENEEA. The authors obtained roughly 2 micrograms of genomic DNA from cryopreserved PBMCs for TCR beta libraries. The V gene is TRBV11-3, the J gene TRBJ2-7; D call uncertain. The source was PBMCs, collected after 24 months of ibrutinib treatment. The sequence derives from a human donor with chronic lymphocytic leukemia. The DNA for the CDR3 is TGTGCCAGCAGCTTAGATTCGTACGAGCAGTACTTC. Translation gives CASSLDSYEQYF. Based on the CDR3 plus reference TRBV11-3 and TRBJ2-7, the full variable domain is EAGVVQSPRYKIIEKKQPVAFWCNPISGHNTLYWYLQNLGQGPELLIRYENEEAVDDSQLPKDRFSAERLKGVDSTLKIQPAELGDSAVYLCASSLDSYEQYFGPGTRLTVT.